The clone carrying this T cell receptor beta chain was seen more than once but under ten times. Its cognate antigen is unknown. The source of the sample is a study of blood T cells in healthy people across ages. General study results and limits: Naive CD4+ cell counts and diversity both ran higher in long-lived than in aged donors.

Each sample gave at least 7 million isolated PBMCs. The second PCR ran about 7 to 12 cycles with a sample-barcoded 5' primer and J-beta primers. Sequencing yielded, for each sample, at least 2.5 million paired-end reads carrying CDR3. MiXCR was run by TCRdb on the 5' RACE reads, yielding one entry per CDR3 protein. This sample has roughly 830,000 distinct CDR3 sequences; under 80% occur once, and the top ten carry around a quarter. V shed 5 bases, J shed 9 bases, and the junction held 8 bases outside the gene matches. Germline CDR1 SGHTA, CDR2 FQGNSA. The CDR3 has 14 amino acids. The source of this sequence is a man under 40 in good health. Sequencing was done on a sample of blood. J is TRBJ2-4 and V is TRBV7-2; 9 bases fit TRBD1. CDR3 nucleotide sequence: TGTGCCAGCAGCCAACAGGGGGCGTGGATCATTCAGTACTTC. This translates into CASSQQGAWIIQYF.